These 8 T cell receptor beta chains share one sample of origin, sequenced in a study of T cell clones after liver transplantation. Clones were sequenced by immunoSEQ multiplex PCR, and TCRdb holds only the in-frame ones, with some missing. The sample has just over 80,000 clones; 65% to 85% are singletons. The input for sequencing was CD4+ T cells from blood, taken about 46 months after liver transplant. The receptors stem from a human patient who received a liver transplant. The graft donor may have given rise to some T cells.

The chain is built from TRBV2 and TRBJ2-1; TRBD2 matches 7 bases. V dropped 8 bases and J dropped 3; count of bases not matched to a gene: 10. This CDR3 has 15 residues. Germline V lookup: CDR1 SNHLY, CDR2 FYNNEI. CDR3: CASSPGGSFYNEQFF. The CDR3 DNA reads as TGTGCCAGCTCCCCCGGGGGGAGTTTCTACAATGAGCAGTTCTTC. Looking up the rest from reference TRBV2 and TRBJ2-1 gives the full variable domain: EPEVTQTPSHQVTQMGQEVILRCVPISNHLYFYWYRQILGQKVEFLVSFYNNEISEKSEIFDDQFSVERPDGSNFTLKIRSTKLEDSAMYFCASSPGGSFYNEQFFGPGTRLTVL.

The chain uses TRBV7-3 and TRBJ2-1; D remains unclear. V was trimmed by 1 base and J by 5 bases, leaving 6 bases between them. The CDR3 loop spans 13 amino acids. Germline values: CDR1 SGHTA, CDR2 FQGTGA. The chain's CDR3 is CASSLRSNNEQFF. For the CDR3, the DNA is TGTGCCAGCAGCTTAAGGAGTAACAATGAGCAGTTCTTC.

The chain employs TRBV5-6 and TRBJ2-7; TRBD1 matches 7 bases. CDR3 size: 15 residues. The germline gives CDR1 SGHDT, CDR2 YYEEEE. Trimming took 5 bases from V and 1 from J; bases not matched to a gene: 9. For the CDR3, the DNA is TGTGCCAGCAGTCACCGCAGGGGGTTGTCCTACGAGCAGTACTTC. This sequence encodes CASSHRRGLSYEQYF.

The V call is TRBV19, the J call TRBJ1-2; TRBD1 is a possible D gene (5 bases). This CDR3 region has 14 residues. Trimming removed 2 bases from V and 5 bases from J, with 12 bases in between. Germline lookup yields CDR1 LNHDA and CDR2 SQIVND (reference sequence). As DNA, the CDR3 is TGTGCCAGTAGTATACAGGGTTTTCTTTATGGCTACACCTTC. Translated, it gives CASSIQGFLYGYTF. The variable domain in full, with the rest retrieved from reference TRBV19 and TRBJ1-2, is DGGITQSPKYLFRKEGQNVTLSCEQNLNHDAMYWYRQDPGQGLRLIYYSQIVNDFQKGDIAEGYSVSREKKESFPLTVTSAQKNPTAFYLCASSIQGFLYGYTFGSGTRLTVV.

This rearrangement joins TRBV18 to TRBJ1-1; 7 nucleotides agree with TRBD1. CDR3 length: 15 amino acids. The germline V gene encodes CDR1 KGHSH and CDR2 LQKENI. V was clipped by 6 bases and J by 2 bases; unmatched bases: 9. The CDR3 DNA is TGTGCCAGCTCCCTCTTGGACAGGATCAACACTGAAGCTTTCTTT. Its translation: CASSLLDRINTEAFF. Using reference TRBV18 and TRBJ1-1 for the parts outside the CDR3, the full variable domain is NAGVMQNPRHLVRRRGQEARLRCSPMKGHSHVYWYRQLPEEGLKFMVYLQKENIIDESGMPKERFSAEFPKEGPSILRIQQVVRGDSAAYFCASSLLDRINTEAFFGQGTRLTVV.

The rearrangement joins TRBV2 to TRBJ2-7; 8 bases match TRBD1. V was clipped by 6 bases and J by 2 bases; unmatched bases: 6. In germline, CDR1 is SNHLY, CDR2 FYNNEI. This CDR3 is built from 14 residues. CDR3 loop: CASRDRGPTYEQYF. The CDR3 bases are TGTGCCAGCAGAGACAGGGGCCCCACCTACGAGCAGTACTTC. The variable domain in full, completed from reference TRBV2 and TRBJ2-7, reads EPEVTQTPSHQVTQMGQEVILRCVPISNHLYFYWYRQILGQKVEFLVSFYNNEISEKSEIFDDQFSVERPDGSNFTLKIRSTKLEDSAMYFCASRDRGPTYEQYFGPGTRLTVT.

The chain employs TRBV5-5 and TRBJ2-7; 9 bases match TRBD1. V was pared by 4 bases and J by 1 base, with 9 bases of the junction left unmatched. Germline CDR1 is SGHKS and CDR2 is YYEKEE (reference sequence). The CDR3 extends over 16 amino acids. CDR3 sequence reads: CASSLNQGQGSYEQYF. The CDR3, as DNA: TGTGCCAGCAGCCTAAATCAGGGACAGGGATCCTACGAGCAGTACTTC.

The J gene is TRBJ2-3, the V gene TRBV29-1; 8 bases line up with TRBD1. This CDR3 comprises 13 residues. V was pared by 7 bases and J by 0 bases, with 3 bases of the junction left unmatched. Germline CDR1 reads SQVTM; CDR2 reads ANQGSEA. CDR3 bases: TGCAGCGCCCGGACAGGGAGCACAGATACGCAGTATTTT. Residues: CSARTGSTDTQYF.